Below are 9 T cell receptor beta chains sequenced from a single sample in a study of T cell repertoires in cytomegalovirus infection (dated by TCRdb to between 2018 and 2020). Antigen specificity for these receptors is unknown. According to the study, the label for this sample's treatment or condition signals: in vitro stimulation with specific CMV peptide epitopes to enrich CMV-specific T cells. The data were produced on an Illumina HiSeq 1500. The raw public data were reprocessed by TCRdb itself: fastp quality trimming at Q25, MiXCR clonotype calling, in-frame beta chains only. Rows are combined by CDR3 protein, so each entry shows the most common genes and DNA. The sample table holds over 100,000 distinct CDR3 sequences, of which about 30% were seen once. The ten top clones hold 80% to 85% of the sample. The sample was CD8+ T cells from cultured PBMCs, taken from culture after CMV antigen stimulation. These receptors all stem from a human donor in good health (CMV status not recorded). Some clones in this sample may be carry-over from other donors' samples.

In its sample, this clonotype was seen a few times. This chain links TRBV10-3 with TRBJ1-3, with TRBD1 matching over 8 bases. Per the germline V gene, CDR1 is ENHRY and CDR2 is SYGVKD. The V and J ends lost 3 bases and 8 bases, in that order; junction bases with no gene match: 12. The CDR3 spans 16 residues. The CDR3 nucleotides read TGTGCCATCAGTGACCCAGGGCAGGGGGCGATTCACACCATATATTTT. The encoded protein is CAISDPGQGAIHTIYF.

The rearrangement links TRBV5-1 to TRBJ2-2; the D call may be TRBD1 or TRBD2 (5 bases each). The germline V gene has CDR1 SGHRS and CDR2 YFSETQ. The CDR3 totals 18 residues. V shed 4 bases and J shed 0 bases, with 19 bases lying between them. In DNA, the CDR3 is TGCGCCAGCAGCCCGGGGACGGAACCCCTTTCGAACACCGGGGAGCTGTTTTTT. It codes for CASSPGTEPLSNTGELFF.

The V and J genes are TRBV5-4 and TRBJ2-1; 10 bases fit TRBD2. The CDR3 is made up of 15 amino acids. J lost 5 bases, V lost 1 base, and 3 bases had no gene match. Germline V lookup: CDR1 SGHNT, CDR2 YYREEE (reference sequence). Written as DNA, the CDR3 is TGTGCCAGCAGCTTGCCTAGCGGGAGCCACAATGAGCAGTTCTTC. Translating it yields CASSLPSGSHNEQFF. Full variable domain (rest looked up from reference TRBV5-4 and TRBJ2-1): ETGVTQSPTHLIKTRGQQVTLRCSSQSGHNTVSWYQQALGQGPQFIFQYYREEENGRGNFPPRFSGLQFPNYSSELNVNALELDDSALYLCASSLPSGSHNEQFFGPGTRLTVL.

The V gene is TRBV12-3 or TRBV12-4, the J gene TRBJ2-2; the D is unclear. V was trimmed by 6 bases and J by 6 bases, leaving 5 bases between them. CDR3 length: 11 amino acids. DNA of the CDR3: TGTGCCAGCAGCCCATCCGGGGAGCTGTTTTTT. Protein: CASSPSGELFF.

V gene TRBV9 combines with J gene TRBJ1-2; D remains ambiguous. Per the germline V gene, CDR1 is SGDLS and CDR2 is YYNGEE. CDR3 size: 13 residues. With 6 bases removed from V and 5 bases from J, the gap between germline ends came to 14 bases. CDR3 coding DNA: TGTGCCAGCAAAGGACTGTCAGTTTATGGCTACACCTTC. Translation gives CASKGLSVYGYTF. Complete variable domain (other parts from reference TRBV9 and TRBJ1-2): DSGVTQTPKHLITATGQRVTLRCSPRSGDLSVYWYQQSLDQGLQFLIQYYNGEERAKGNILERFSAQQFPDLHSELNLSSLELGDSALYFCASKGLSVYGYTFGSGTRLTVV.

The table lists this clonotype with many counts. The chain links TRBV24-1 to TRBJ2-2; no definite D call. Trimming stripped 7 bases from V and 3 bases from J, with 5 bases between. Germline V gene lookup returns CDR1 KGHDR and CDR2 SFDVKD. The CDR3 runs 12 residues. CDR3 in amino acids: CATRTDTGELFF. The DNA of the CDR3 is TGTGCCACCAGGACGGACACCGGGGAGCTGTTTTTT.

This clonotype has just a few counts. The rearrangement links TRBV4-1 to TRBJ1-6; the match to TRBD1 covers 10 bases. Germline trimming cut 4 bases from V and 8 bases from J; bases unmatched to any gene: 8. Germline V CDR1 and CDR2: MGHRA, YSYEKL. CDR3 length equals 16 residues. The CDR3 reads CASSRTTGGGYSPLHF. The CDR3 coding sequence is TGCGCCAGCAGCCGAACGACAGGGGGCGGATATTCACCCCTCCACTTT.

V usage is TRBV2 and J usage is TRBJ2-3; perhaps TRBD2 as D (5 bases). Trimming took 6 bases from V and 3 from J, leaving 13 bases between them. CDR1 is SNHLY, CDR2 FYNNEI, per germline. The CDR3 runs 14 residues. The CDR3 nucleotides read TGTGCCAGCAGGGAGACGGGATCGACAGATACGCAGTATTTT. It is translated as CASRETGSTDTQYF.

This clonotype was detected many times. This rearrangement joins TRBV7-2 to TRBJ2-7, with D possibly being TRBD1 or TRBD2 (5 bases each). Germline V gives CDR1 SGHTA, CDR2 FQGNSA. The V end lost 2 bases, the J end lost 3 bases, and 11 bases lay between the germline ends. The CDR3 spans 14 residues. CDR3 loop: CASSLRDLGYEQYF. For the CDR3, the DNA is TGTGCCAGCAGCTTAAGGGACCTCGGCTACGAGCAGTACTTC.